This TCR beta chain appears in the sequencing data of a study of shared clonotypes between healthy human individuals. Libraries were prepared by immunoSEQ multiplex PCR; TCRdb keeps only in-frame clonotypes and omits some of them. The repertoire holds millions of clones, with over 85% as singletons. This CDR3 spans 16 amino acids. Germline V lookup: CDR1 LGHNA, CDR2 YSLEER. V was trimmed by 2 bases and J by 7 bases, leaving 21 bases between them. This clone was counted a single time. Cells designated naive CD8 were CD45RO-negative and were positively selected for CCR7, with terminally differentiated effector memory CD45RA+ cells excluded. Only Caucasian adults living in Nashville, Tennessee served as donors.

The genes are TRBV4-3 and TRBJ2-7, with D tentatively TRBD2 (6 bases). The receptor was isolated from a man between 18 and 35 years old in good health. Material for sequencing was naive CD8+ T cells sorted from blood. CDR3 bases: TGCGCCAGCAGCCAAAACCGGGACTTTCCCCCGGGGGAGCAGTACTTC. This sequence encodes CASSQNRDFPPGEQYF.